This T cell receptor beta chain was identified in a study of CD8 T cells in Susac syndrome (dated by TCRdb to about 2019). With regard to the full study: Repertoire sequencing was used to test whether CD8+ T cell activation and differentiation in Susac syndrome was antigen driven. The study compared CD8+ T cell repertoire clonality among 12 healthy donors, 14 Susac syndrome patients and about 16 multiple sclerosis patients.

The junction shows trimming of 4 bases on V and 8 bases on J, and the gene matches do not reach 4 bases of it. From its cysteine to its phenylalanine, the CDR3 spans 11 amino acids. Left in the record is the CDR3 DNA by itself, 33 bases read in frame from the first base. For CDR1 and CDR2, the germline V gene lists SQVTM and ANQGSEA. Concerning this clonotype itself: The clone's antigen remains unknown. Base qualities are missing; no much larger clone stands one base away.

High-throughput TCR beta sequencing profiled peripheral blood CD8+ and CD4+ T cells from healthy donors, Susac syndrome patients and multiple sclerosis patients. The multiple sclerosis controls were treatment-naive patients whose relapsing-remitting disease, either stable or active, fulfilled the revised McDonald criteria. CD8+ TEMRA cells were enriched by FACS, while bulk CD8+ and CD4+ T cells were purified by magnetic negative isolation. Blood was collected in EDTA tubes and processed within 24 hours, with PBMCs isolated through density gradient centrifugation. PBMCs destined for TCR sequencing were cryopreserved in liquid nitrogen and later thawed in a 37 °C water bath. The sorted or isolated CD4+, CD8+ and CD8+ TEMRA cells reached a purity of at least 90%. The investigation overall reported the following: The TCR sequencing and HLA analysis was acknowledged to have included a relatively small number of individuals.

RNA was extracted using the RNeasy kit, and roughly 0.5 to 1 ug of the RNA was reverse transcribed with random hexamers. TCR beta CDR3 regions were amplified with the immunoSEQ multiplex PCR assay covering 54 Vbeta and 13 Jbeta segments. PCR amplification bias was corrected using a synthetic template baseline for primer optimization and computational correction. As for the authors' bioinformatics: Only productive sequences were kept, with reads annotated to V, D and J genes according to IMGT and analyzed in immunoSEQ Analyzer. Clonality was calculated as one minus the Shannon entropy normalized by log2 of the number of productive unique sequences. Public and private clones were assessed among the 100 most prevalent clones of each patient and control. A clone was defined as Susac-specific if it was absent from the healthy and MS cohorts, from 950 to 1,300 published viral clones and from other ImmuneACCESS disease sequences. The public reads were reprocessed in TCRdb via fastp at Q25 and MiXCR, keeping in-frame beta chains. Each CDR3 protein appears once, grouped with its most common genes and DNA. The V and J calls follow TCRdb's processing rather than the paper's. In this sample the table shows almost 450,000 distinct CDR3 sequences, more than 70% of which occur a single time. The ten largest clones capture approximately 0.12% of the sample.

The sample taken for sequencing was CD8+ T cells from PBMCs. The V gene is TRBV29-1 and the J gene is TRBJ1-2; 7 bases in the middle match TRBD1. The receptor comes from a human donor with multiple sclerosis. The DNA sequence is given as TGCAGCGTTGGGGACAGCGGCGGCTACACCTTC. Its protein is CSVGDSGGYTF.